These 22 T cell receptor beta chains were sequenced from one sample in a study of beta chain features in type 1 diabetes. Points from the study as a whole: People with Type 1 diabetes carried modestly yet significantly shorter TCRB CDR3s in all four CD4+ subsets.

Their antigens remain unidentified. Every bit of the isolated RNA underwent reverse transcription, so sequencing read expressed TCRB transcripts. Clones were sequenced by immunoSEQ multiplex PCR, and TCRdb holds only the in-frame ones, with some missing. The sample has about 160,000 clones, 10% seen once. The sample consisted of central memory CD4+ T cells from blood. The receptors derive from a man aged 25 to 45 with type 1 diabetes.

CDR3 nucleotide sequence: TGTGCCAGCTCACCCACAGGGGAGCAGTTCTTC. Residues: CASSPTGEQFF. This chain joins TRBV18 and TRBJ2-1; D possibly corresponds to TRBD1 (6 bases). This CDR3 is 11 amino acids long. Germline CDR1 is KGHSH and CDR2 is LQKENI. The V and J ends lost 3 bases and 10 bases respectively, with 7 bases between them.

V and J are TRBV7-2 and TRBJ2-5; tentative D call: TRBD1 (5 bases). This CDR3 is 13 amino acids long. The germline gives CDR1 SGHTA, CDR2 FQGNSA. Trimming pared 0 bases from V and 7 bases from J, leaving 9 bases between. The CDR3 sequence: CASSLAGTGTQYF. As DNA, the CDR3 is TGTGCCAGCAGCTTAGCGGGTACAGGGACCCAGTACTTC.

This rearrangement joins TRBV11-3 to TRBJ2-3; D unclear. V gave up 5 bases and J gave up 2 bases, with 11 bases separating them. The CDR3 runs to 14 residues. The germline V gene encodes CDR1 SGHNT and CDR2 YENEEA. CDR3 in DNA: TGTGCCAGCAGCGAGTCGGAGCCCACAGATACGCAGTATTTT. It is translated as CASSESEPTDTQYF.

This clone occurred a few times. This sequence joins TRBV29-1 and TRBJ2-5; 10 nucleotides align to TRBD1. The CDR3 extends over 15 amino acids. Germline values: CDR1 SQVTM, CDR2 ANQGSEA. The trim removed 7 bases at V and 7 bases at J, leaving 15 bases unmatched. DNA for the CDR3: TGCAGCGCACTAAGGGGGACAGGGGCCGGTGGGACCCAGTACTTC. As protein: CSALRGTGAGGTQYF.

The CDR3 bases are TGTGCCAGCAGCCGCAGGACGGGAAGCTCCTACGAGCAGTACTTC. Translation: CASSRRTGSSYEQYF. V gene TRBV6-1 combines with J gene TRBJ2-7, with D possibly TRBD2 on 5 matching bases. Germline V gives CDR1 MNHNS, CDR2 SASEGT. V lost 6 bases and J lost 0, with 15 bases in between. CDR3 size: 15 residues.

This chain uses TRBV18 with TRBJ2-3; a weak D match, TRBD2 (5 bases). Germline-derived CDR1 and CDR2 are KGHSH and LQKENI. Trimming took off 2 bases at V and 2 bases at J, with 11 bases between the two ends. The CDR3 runs to 15 residues. CDR3 nucleotides: TGTGCCAGCTCACCAGTAAGCGGAACCACAGATACGCAGTATTTT. Its protein is CASSPVSGTTDTQYF.

The sample holds a few counts of this clone. V usage is TRBV28 and J usage is TRBJ1-2; the D is unclear. This CDR3 is built from 13 residues. Germline CDR1 reads MDHEN; CDR2 reads SYDVKM. Trimming removed 4 bases at V and 5 bases at J, with 11 bases between. CDR3 nucleotide sequence: TGTGCCAGCAGTTCTCCCCAGGATTATGGCTACACCTTC. This sequence encodes CASSSPQDYGYTF.

The chain employs TRBV21-1 and TRBJ2-5; the tabulated D call, TRBD2, remains unverified against the DNA. TRBV21-1 is noted as a pseudogene. The CDR3 has 12 residues. CDR3 coding DNA: TGTGCCAGCAGCAAGGAGAGAGAGACCCAGTACTTC. Protein sequence: CASSKERETQYF.

The genes are TRBV29-1 and TRBJ1-2; TRBD1 matches 9 bases. Germline values: CDR1 SQVTM, CDR2 ANQGSEA. The CDR3 is made up of 11 amino acids. The CDR3 nucleotides are TGCGGAGGACAGGGGCCCTATGGCTACACCTTC. It codes for CGGQGPYGYTF. The whole variable domain, filled in from reference TRBV29-1 and TRBJ1-2, reads SAVISQKPSRDICQRGTSLTIQCQVDSQVTMMFWYRQQPGQSLTLIATANQGSEATYESGFVIDKFPISRPNLTFSTLTVSNMSPEDSSIYLCGGQGPYGYTFGSGTRLTVV.

This clone has just a few counts. The chain recombines TRBV21-1 with TRBJ1-5; TRBD1 is taken as the D call from the table, unchecked against the DNA. TRBV21-1 is assigned pseudogene status. The CDR3 has 17 residues. CDR3 sequence reads: CASSKTSRTGENQPQHF. For the CDR3, the DNA is TGTGCCAGCAGCAAGACCTCCAGGACAGGAGAGAATCAGCCCCAGCATTTT.

Concerning this clone itself: The sample has other DNA sequences that encode this CDR3 too. This chain connects TRBV5-1 to TRBJ1-1; possibly TRBD1 for D (5 bases). Trimming took off 4 bases at V and 1 base at J, with 11 bases between the two ends. The CDR3 consists of 14 residues. The germline gives CDR1 SGHRS, CDR2 YFSETQ. The CDR3, as DNA: TGCGCCAGCAGCCGCGGGACGGAGAACACTGAAGCTTTCTTT. Its translation is CASSRGTENTEAFF.

This clone was recorded a few times. The chain has TRBV4-3 and TRBJ1-1; TRBD1 might be the D (6 bases). Trimming stripped 3 bases from V and 1 base from J, with 9 bases between. Germline CDR1 reads LGHNA; CDR2 reads YSLEER. The CDR3 consists of 14 residues. The CDR3 nucleotides are TGCGCCAGCAGCCACCTGGGACAGAACACTGAAGCTTTCTTT. Amino acid sequence: CASSHLGQNTEAFF.

The sample holds a few counts of this clone. The V call is TRBV4-2, the J call TRBJ1-1; no reliable D call. The CDR3 runs to 15 residues. The germline CDR1 and CDR2 sequences are LGHNA and YNFKEQ. Trimming shortened V by 0 bases and J by 0 bases, and 8 bases separated the two germline ends. CDR3: CASSQDLFMNTEAFF. In nucleotides, the CDR3 is TGTGCCAGCAGCCAAGACCTATTCATGAACACTGAAGCTTTCTTT.

The chain links TRBV6-5 to TRBJ2-1, with 8 nucleotides matching TRBD2. The V segment lost 6 bases and the J segment 7 bases; nucleotides outside the gene matches: 8. The CDR3 contains 14 residues. CDR1 MNHEY and CDR2 SVGAGI come from the germline V gene. The CDR3 nucleotides read TGTGCCAGCAGCCTAGCGGGCTCGAGGAATGAGCAGTTCTTC. It translates to CASSLAGSRNEQFF.

This clone was observed a handful of times. The rearrangement joins TRBV25-1 to TRBJ2-1, with 8 positions matching TRBD1. Per the germline V gene, CDR1 is MGHDK and CDR2 is SYGVNS. The CDR3 totals 13 residues. V was clipped by 5 bases and J by 7 bases; unmatched bases: 4. CDR3 region: CASSQGQGNEQFF. CDR3 nucleotides: TGTGCCAGCAGTCAAGGACAGGGTAATGAGCAGTTCTTC.

The chain couples TRBV30 to TRBJ1-5; TRBD1 might be the D (5 bases). The V end was cut by 0 bases, the J end by 7 bases, with 16 bases between. CDR3 length: 15 amino acids. Germline-derived CDR1 and CDR2 are GTSNPN and SVGIG (reference sequence). The CDR3 DNA follows: TGTGCCTGGAGTGTTGGGCAGGGTGGTATCCAGCCCCAGCATTTT. This encodes CAWSVGQGGIQPQHF.

This clone was seen a handful of times. The CDR3 region is CASSLYTSGGTDTQYF. The CDR3 DNA follows: TGTGCCAGCAGTTTATATACTAGTGGGGGCACAGATACGCAGTATTTT. The genes are TRBV27 and TRBJ2-3; D possibly corresponds to TRBD2 (5 bases). This CDR3 has 16 amino acids. V lost 1 base, J lost 1 base, and 12 bases lay in between. CDR1 and CDR2 (germline): MNHEY, SMNVEV (reference sequence).

This chain joins TRBV7-2 and TRBJ1-1; D not resolved. The CDR3 length is 17 residues. V lost 5 bases and J 2 bases, leaving 21 bases between the germline ends. CDR1 and CDR2 (germline): SGHTA, FQGNSA. The CDR3 is CASSGRVHSLFNTEAFF. The CDR3 DNA is TGTGCCAGCAGCGGGCGTGTTCACAGTCTTTTTAACACTGAAGCTTTCTTT.

This chain joins TRBV5-1 and TRBJ2-5; TRBD2 aligns across 7 bases. This CDR3 spans 13 amino acids. V lost 7 bases and J lost 5; bases outside the gene matches: 8. The germline V gene encodes CDR1 SGHRS and CDR2 YFSETQ. The CDR3 protein is CASQTSTSETQYF. CDR3 nucleotide sequence: TGCGCCAGCCAGACTAGCACAAGCGAGACCCAGTACTTC.

The rearrangement joins TRBV5-4 to TRBJ2-7, with 7 bases lining up with TRBD2. CDR1 is SGHNT and CDR2 is YYREEE in the germline V gene (reference sequence). V gave up 4 bases and J gave up 3 bases; unmatched junction bases: 13. This CDR3 is built from 16 residues. Here the CDR3 reads CASSPPGLDGNYEQYF. In nucleotides, the CDR3 is TGTGCCAGCAGCCCCCCCGGACTAGACGGGAACTACGAGCAGTACTTC.

Only a few counts were recorded for this clone. The chain links TRBV30 to TRBJ1-5; 10 nucleotides align to TRBD1. V gave up 5 bases and J gave up 2 bases; unmatched junction bases: 0. The germline V gene encodes CDR1 GTSNPN and CDR2 SVGIG (reference sequence). The CDR3 has 13 amino acids. In nucleotides, the CDR3 is TGTGCCTGGGGGACAGGGGGCAATCAGCCCCAGCATTTT. Its protein product is CAWGTGGNQPQHF.

The V gene is TRBV19, the J gene TRBJ1-5; D may be TRBD1 (5 bases). V lost 3 bases to trimming and J lost 7 bases, with 10 bases between them. This CDR3 is 13 amino acids long. Germline V gene data show CDR1 as LNHDA and CDR2 as SQIVND (reference sequence). CDR3 protein: CASSIQGAQPQHF. CDR3 nucleotides: TGTGCCAGTAGTATTCAAGGGGCCCAGCCCCAGCATTTT. The variable domain in full, completed from reference TRBV19 and TRBJ1-5, reads DGGITQSPKYLFRKEGQNVTLSCEQNLNHDAMYWYRQDPGQGLRLIYYSQIVNDFQKGDIAEGYSVSREKKESFPLTVTSAQKNPTAFYLCASSIQGAQPQHFGDGTRLSIL.